A selection of T cell receptor beta chains follows, all from one sample in a study of technical replicates of blood from a handful of donors. Assay used: immunoSEQ multiplex PCR; TCRdb lists only in-frame clones, some missing. The sample includes around 75,000 clones, around nine tenths of them seen just once. The sample was T cells isolated from PBMCs. The source of these receptors is a human donor in good health. Both conserved end residues are part of each CDR3. A D gene is named only where the DNA matches it firmly. Rows may omit the clone size; those that give it use once, few, many or a size class.

>TRBJ2-2|TRBD2|NA|TRBV7-9
CASSSRLAGVTGELFF
TGTGCCAGCAGCTCTCGACTAGCGGGGGTCACCGGGGAGCTGTTTTTT
>TRBJ2-7|NA|NA|TRBV30
CAWSRRGNYEQYF
TGTGCCTGGAGTAGGAGGGGAAACTACGAGCAGTACTTC
>TRBJ2-2|NA|once|TRBV28
CASKGEGGNTGELFF
TGTGCCAGCAAAGGCGAAGGGGGGAACACCGGGGAGCTGTTTTTT
>TRBJ2-7|TRBD1|NA|TRBV5-8
CASSLRAGGFYEQYF
TGTGCCAGCAGCTTGAGGGCAGGGGGCTTCTACGAGCAGTACTTC
>TRBJ2-7|NA|NA|TRBV11-2
CASSLGGGVYEQYF
TGTGCCAGCAGCTTAGGGGGCGGGGTCTACGAGCAGTACTTC
>TRBJ1-5|NA|NA|TRBV18
CASSRYSQLNQPQHF
TGTGCCAGCTCCCGATACAGCCAGCTCAATCAGCCCCAGCATTTT
>TRBJ2-1|NA|NA|TRBV7-9
CASSLAGEGEQFF
TGTGCCAGCAGCTTAGCGGGAGAAGGAGAGCAGTTCTTC
>TRBJ1-2|TRBD1|NA|TRBV5-8
CASSGGQASYGYTF
TGTGCCAGCAGCGGCGGACAGGCGAGCTATGGCTACACCTTC
>TRBJ2-3|TRBD1|NA|TRBV4-1
CASSQGPGQDTIGTDTQYF
TGCGCCAGCAGCCAAGGGCCGGGACAGGATACAATAGGCACAGATACGCAGTATTTT
>TRBJ2-7|NA|NA|TRBV5-1
CASSLLAAATGEQYF
TGCGCCAGCAGCTTGTTGGCAGCAGCGACGGGGGAGCAGTACTTC
>TRBJ2-2|TRBD2|NA|TRBV5-4
CASSSLAGVETGELFF
TGTGCCAGCAGCTCACTAGCGGGAGTAGAGACCGGGGAGCTGTTTTTT
>TRBJ1-2|TRBD1|NA|TRBV5-4
CASSMTGGGYGYTF
TGTGCCAGCAGCATGACAGGGGGCGGCTATGGCTACACCTTC
>TRBJ1-2|TRBD1|NA|TRBV11-2
CASSLIQGTNYGYTF
TGTGCCAGCAGCTTAATACAGGGGACTAACTATGGCTACACCTTC
>TRBJ1-5|NA|NA|TRBV27
CASTPGGLGNQPQHF
TGTGCCAGCACCCCGGGAGGCTTGGGTAATCAGCCCCAGCATTTT
>TRBJ2-7|NA|NA|TRBV6-4
CASSVGGAGEQYF
TGTGCCAGCAGTGTGGGGGGAGCGGGCGAGCAGTACTTC
>TRBJ1-1|TRBD1|NA|TRBV4-1
CASSLDREAFF
TGCGCCAGCAGCCTGGACAGGGAAGCTTTCTTT
>TRBJ2-1|TRBD2|once|TRBV29-1
CSVVAGGGWEQFF
TGCAGCGTCGTAGCGGGAGGTGGGTGGGAGCAGTTCTTC
>TRBJ1-1|TRBD1|NA|TRBV10-2
CASSEAPGQGGTEAFF
TGCGCCAGCAGTGAGGCACCGGGACAGGGGGGGACTGAAGCTTTCTTT
>TRBJ1-1|NA|NA|TRBV9
CASSAPNTEAFF
TGTGCCAGCAGCGCCCCAAACACTGAAGCTTTCTTT
>TRBJ1-1|NA|NA|TRBV7-9
CASSSRQALNTEAFF
TGTGCCAGCAGCTCGAGACAGGCTTTGAACACTGAAGCTTTCTTT
>TRBJ2-2|NA|NA|TRBV6-4
CASRDINTGELFF
TGTGCCAGCCGAGACATCAACACCGGGGAGCTGTTTTTT
>TRBJ2-6|TRBD1|NA|TRBV18
CASSKGALGANVLTF
TGTGCCAGCTCAAAGGGGGCGCTCGGGGCCAACGTCCTGACTTTC
>TRBJ2-7|TRBD1|NA|TRBV30
CAWSGQGALQYF
TGTGCCTGGAGTGGACAGGGGGCTCTTCAATACTTC
>TRBJ2-5|TRBD2|NA|TRBV7-8
CASSLVGFTSALQETQYF
TGTGCCAGCAGCTTAGTCGGATTTACTAGCGCATTACAAGAGACCCAGTACTTC
>TRBJ2-7|TRBD1|NA|TRBV11-3
CASSLWGQDSYEQYF
TGTGCCAGCAGCTTATGGGGACAGGACTCCTACGAGCAGTACTTC
>TRBJ1-1|TRBD1|few|TRBV11-2
CASSSQGGTEAFF
TGTGCCAGCAGCTCACAGGGGGGCACTGAAGCTTTCTTT
>TRBJ2-7|NA|NA|TRBV13
CASSSVPIRGSDSYEQYF
TGTGCCAGCAGCTCCGTCCCAATCAGGGGATCGGACTCCTACGAGCAGTACTTC
>TRBJ2-7|NA|NA|TRBV4-1
CASSQSEFWGDEQYF
TGCGCCAGCAGCCAATCGGAATTCTGGGGCGACGAGCAGTACTTC
>TRBJ2-1|TRBD2|once|TRBV9
CASSVATLQGSGRTYNEQFF
TGTGCCAGCAGCGTAGCTACTTTGCAGGGTAGCGGGAGAACCTACAATGAGCAGTTCTTC
>TRBJ1-2|TRBD1|NA|TRBV5-4
CASSSPTATGGKYTF
TGTGCCAGCAGCTCTCCGACCGCGACAGGGGGGAAATACACCTTC
>TRBJ1-1|NA|NA|TRBV7-2
CASSFWAGEAFF
TGTGCCAGCAGCTTTTGGGCAGGGGAAGCTTTCTTT
>TRBJ2-6|NA|NA|TRBV18
CASSQGTLPYSGANVLTF
TGTGCCAGCTCACAGGGGACTCTTCCCTACTCTGGGGCCAACGTCCTGACTTTC
>TRBJ2-2|NA|NA|TRBV2
CASSGQGTRTGELFF
TGTGCCAGCAGTGGGCAGGGAACAAGAACCGGGGAGCTGTTTTTT
>TRBJ2-5|NA|NA|TRBV29-1
CSVLRVRETQYF
TGCAGCGTCCTCAGGGTTCGGGAGACCCAGTACTTC
>TRBJ1-2|NA|NA|TRBV9
CASSERTARPYGYTF
TGTGCCAGCAGCGAGCGGACAGCCAGACCCTATGGCTACACCTTC
>TRBJ2-1|TRBD2|NA|TRBV6-1
CASSPQLAGLNEQFF
TGTGCCAGCAGCCCCCAACTAGCGGGACTCAATGAGCAGTTCTTC
>TRBJ1-2|TRBD1|NA|TRBV5-1
CASHKGQGWGYTF
TGCGCCAGCCACAAGGGACAGGGATGGGGCTACACCTTC